This T cell receptor beta chain is from a study of neurological immune-mediated disorders. Unsorted libraries were generated from 2 million PBMCs held at -80 degrees C. With 10-nucleotide random UMIs, 5'RACE was used to make the cDNA. Each sequencing run yielded over 160 million TCR-beta sequences from 15-18 subjects. Each CDR3 protein is one row after TCRdb ran MiXCR on the 5' RACE reads. The data show tens of thousands of distinct CDR3 sequences, approximately 10% seen once. At least ten counts were recorded for this clonotype. Its cognate antigen is unknown. CDR1 and CDR2 from the germline V gene are SGHDT and YYEEEE. CDR3 size: 13 residues. V was trimmed by 4 bases and J by 7 bases, leaving 14 bases between them. Findings of the study overall: Expansion of TCR clones was greatest in HTLV-1-associated myelopathy and smallest in multiple sclerosis, where it fell below that of healthy controls.

Sequenced: PBMCs. The chain employs TRBV5-6 and TRBJ1-2; weak D call: TRBD1 (6 bases). This sequence was found in a woman aged 25 to 45 with HTLV-1-associated myelopathy (HAM/TSP). The CDR3 reads CASSRSDRSGYTF. The CDR3 DNA reads TGTGCCAGCAGCCGAAGCGACAGGTCTGGCTACACCTTC.